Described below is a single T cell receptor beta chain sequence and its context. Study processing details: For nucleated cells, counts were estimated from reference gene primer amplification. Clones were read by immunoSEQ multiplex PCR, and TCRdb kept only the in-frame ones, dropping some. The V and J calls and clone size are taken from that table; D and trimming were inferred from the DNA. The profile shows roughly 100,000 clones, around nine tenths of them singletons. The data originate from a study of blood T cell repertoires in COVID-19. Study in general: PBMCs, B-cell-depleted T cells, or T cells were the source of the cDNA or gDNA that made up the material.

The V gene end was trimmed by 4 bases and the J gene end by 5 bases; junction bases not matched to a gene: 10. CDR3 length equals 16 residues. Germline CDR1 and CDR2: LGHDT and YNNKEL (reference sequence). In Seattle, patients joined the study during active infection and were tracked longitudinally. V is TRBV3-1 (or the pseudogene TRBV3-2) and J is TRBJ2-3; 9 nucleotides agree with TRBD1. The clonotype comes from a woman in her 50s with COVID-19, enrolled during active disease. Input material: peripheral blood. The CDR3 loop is CASSRQGQGSRDTQYF. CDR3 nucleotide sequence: TGTGCCAGCAGCCGACAGGGACAGGGAAGTCGAGATACGCAGTATTTT.